These T cell receptor beta chains were read from a single sample in a study of blood T cell repertoires in COVID-19. The table came from immunoSEQ multiplex PCR; TCRdb's copy has only in-frame clones and leaves some out. The table has 250,000 to 300,000 clones, roughly 86% seen once; the top ten hold 11%. Sequenced input: peripheral blood. The receptor source for this set is a woman aged 25 to 39 with COVID-19, enrolled during active disease. Each CDR3 is given with its conserved first and last residue. Fields, in order: D gene, J gene, V gene, clone size, CDR3 DNA, CDR3 protein. A D gene is named only where the DNA matches it firmly. Only part of the rows carry a size: once, few, many, or a class if the clone is expanded.

>-|TRBJ2-3|TRBV7-9|-
TGTGCCAGCAGCTCGCGCGCGGGTTCAGATACGCAGTATTTT
CASSSRAGSDTQYF
>-|TRBJ1-1|TRBV19|-
TGTGCCAGTAGTACCCCCGGACGGGATGTTGAAGCTTTCTTT
CASSTPGRDVEAFF
>TRBD2|TRBJ2-7|TRBV13|-
TGTGCCAGCGCCCCCAAACTTCTAGCGGGAGAGGACGAGCAGTACTTC
CASAPKLLAGEDEQYF
>TRBD1|TRBJ2-2|TRBV19|-
TGTGCCAGTAGTATACAGGACAGGGCCACCGGGGAGCTGTTTTTT
CASSIQDRATGELFF
>-|TRBJ2-1|TRBV24-1|-
TGTGCCACCAGTGCCACCCTGGGGCTCTACAATGAGCAGTTCTTC
CATSATLGLYNEQFF
>-|TRBJ1-6|TRBV19|few
TGTGCCAGTAGTTTGTCCGGGGATAATTCACCCCTCCACTTT
CASSLSGDNSPLHF
>-|TRBJ2-1|TRBV2|-
TGTGCCAGCAGGTGGAGCAATGAGCAGTTCTTC
CASRWSNEQFF
>TRBD1|TRBJ1-5|TRBV6-5|-
TGTGCCAGCAAGGGGGCTGGGGGCAATCAGCCCCAGCATTTT
CASKGAGGNQPQHF
>-|TRBJ1-5|TRBV7-6|-
TGTGCCAGCAGCGCCCAGGGGCTGGGAAATCAGCCCCAGCATTTT
CASSAQGLGNQPQHF
>-|TRBJ2-7|TRBV6-6|-
TGTGCCAGCTTGAGGGCCCCCGGGGACGAGCAGTACTTC
CASLRAPGDEQYF
>-|TRBJ2-1|TRBV11-3|-
TGTGCCAGCAGCTTAGACGGGGGTAGCTCCTACAATGAGCAGTTCTTC
CASSLDGGSSYNEQFF
>-|TRBJ1-2|TRBV7-8|-
TGTGCCAGCAGCTTTAGGGGGGGTTTAGGGACTAACTATGGCTACACCTTC
CASSFRGGLGTNYGYTF
>-|TRBJ1-5|TRBV4-2|-
TGTGCCAGCAGCCAAGCAGGGCAGAGACAGCCCCAGCATTTT
CASSQAGQRQPQHF
>-|TRBJ2-7|TRBV11-2|-
TGTGCCAGCAGCTGGAGGGCCTACGAGCAGTACTTC
CASSWRAYEQYF
>-|TRBJ1-5|TRBV2|-
TGTGCCAGCAAGGCGACAGATAGCAATCAGCCCCAGCATTTT
CASKATDSNQPQHF
>TRBD1|TRBJ1-2|TRBV4-3|-
TGCGCCAGCAGCCAGGAGGATACTGGACAGGCCCCCTATGGCTACACCTTC
CASSQEDTGQAPYGYTF
>TRBD1|TRBJ2-7|TRBV5-5|-
TGTGCCAGCAGCTCCGGGACAGGGGGCTACGAGCAGTACTTC
CASSSGTGGYEQYF
>-|TRBJ2-5|TRBV3-1/TRBV3-2|-
TGTGCCAGCAGCCTCAGGGATACCCAGTACTTC
CASSLRDTQYF
>TRBD1|TRBJ1-4|TRBV27|-
TGTGCCAGCCGAAACCGGGACAGAAATGAAAAACTGTTTTTT
CASRNRDRNEKLFF
>TRBD1|TRBJ2-7|TRBV5-1|-
TGCGCCAGCAGCTTGGCGAGGGACAGGGTATCCACTTACGAGCAGTACTTC
CASSLARDRVSTYEQYF
>TRBD1|TRBJ2-7|TRBV6-2/TRBV6-3|-
TGTGCCAGCAGTTACCCGGACAGGGATGACTCCTACGAGCAGTACTTC
CASSYPDRDDSYEQYF
>TRBD1|TRBJ1-4|TRBV30|-
TGTGCCTGGAGTGACCTTGGACAGGGGGAAAAACTGTTTTTT
CAWSDLGQGEKLFF
>-|TRBJ2-1|TRBV5-1|-
TGCGCCAGCAGCTTGGACGGGAGCCGCTCCTACAATGAGCAGTTCTTC
CASSLDGSRSYNEQFF
>TRBD1|TRBJ2-1|TRBV2|once
TGTGCCAGTCTTTTCGGGACAGGGTATTCCAATGAGCAGTTCTTC
CASLFGTGYSNEQFF
>TRBD2|TRBJ2-1|TRBV3-1/TRBV3-2|-
TGTGCCAGCAGCCGGTTAGGTTTGGTAGCGGGAGGGCCAAGGGACAATGAGCAGTTCTTC
CASSRLGLVAGGPRDNEQFF
>TRBD1|TRBJ1-5|TRBV19|-
TGTGCCAGTAGTACTCGACAGGGTAGAGGGAATCAGCCCCAGCATTTT
CASSTRQGRGNQPQHF
>-|TRBJ2-4|TRBV15|-
TGTGCCACCAGCAGTAGGGCCAGGGCGGTCGACATTCAGTACTTC
CATSSRARAVDIQYF
>-|TRBJ2-1|TRBV11-2|once
TGTGCCAGCAGCCCTCTCAGATACAATGAGCAGTTCTTC
CASSPLRYNEQFF
>TRBD2|TRBJ2-7|TRBV6-4|-
TGTGCCAGCAGTGCGGCAGGGAGGGCCTACGAGCAGTACTTC
CASSAAGRAYEQYF
>TRBD1|TRBJ1-5|TRBV6-1|-
TGTGCCAGCAGTGTTAAGGGACAGGGGACGGATCAGCCCCAGCATTTT
CASSVKGQGTDQPQHF
>-|TRBJ1-4|TRBV4-1|-
TGCGCCAGCAGCCAGGGGGGTGTCACTAATGAAAAACTGTTTTTT
CASSQGGVTNEKLFF
>TRBD2|TRBJ2-3|TRBV19|-
TGTGCCAGTAGTCCACTAGCGGGAGATGTCACAGATACGCAGTATTTT
CASSPLAGDVTDTQYF
>-|TRBJ2-4|TRBV30|-
TGTGCCTGGAGTGTACGTTGGGGAGAAAGACCCAAAAACATTCAGTACTTC
CAWSVRWGERPKNIQYF
>-|TRBJ2-1|TRBV29-1|-
TGCAGCGTTGAGGGGGACTTCGAGCAGTTCTTC
CSVEGDFEQFF
>-|TRBJ2-1|TRBV29-1|-
TGCAGCGTTGAAGACTTATCCGGTGAGCAGTTCTTC
CSVEDLSGEQFF
>-|TRBJ2-1|TRBV10-1|-
TGCGCCAGCAGTACTAACCCAAATGAGCAGTTCTTC
CASSTNPNEQFF